This T cell receptor beta chain emerged from a study of blood T cell repertoires in COVID-19. Trimming took 3 bases from V and 2 from J, leaving 13 bases between them. CDR1 and CDR2 from the germline V gene are KGHSH and LQKENI. The CDR3 totals 15 residues. The study recruited people aged 18 to 89 years across around 24 US areas. What the recovered Cohort 3 donors had was two negative PCRs, clearance, or symptom resolution. This clone was seen just once. The assay was immunoSEQ multiplex PCR, and TCRdb's table has in-frame clones only and misses some. The profile shows around 230,000 clones, approximately 80% of them singletons.

The receptor's source is a man aged 35 to 55 who had recovered from COVID-19. The V call is TRBV18, the J call TRBJ1-1, with D unresolved. Sequenced input: PBMCs or T cells enriched from blood (not recorded which). CDR3 sequence: CASSPGKAGNTEAFF. DNA for the CDR3: TGTGCCAGCTCACCGGGTAAGGCAGGAAACACTGAAGCTTTCTTT.